This T cell receptor (beta chain) was recovered during a study of CXCR3-negative and CXCR3-positive naive CD8 T cells. CDR3 size: 15 residues. The V gene's germline CDR1 is DFQATT and CDR2 SNEGSKA (reference sequence). Sorting was done in triplicate for each CD8+ T cell subset (about 330,000 cells each). CD45RO-CCR7+CD27+CD95- marked naive CD8+ T cells. About this clonotype itself: Antigen: not known.

The libraries of TRB cDNA were constructed through 5' RACE using UMI labels. With the 5' RACE reads reprocessed, TCRdb shows one record per CDR3 protein and no DNA. The sample's table shows 90,000 to 95,000 distinct CDR3 sequences. Study-level results: Comparably high diversity marked both naive subsets, whereas memory CD8+ cells had much lower diversity. Hydrophobicity was higher for TRB CDR3s found in CXCR3-positive naive cells than in CXCR3-negative naive cells.

V gene TRBV20-1 combines with J gene TRBJ1-1; TCRdb names TRBD1, which stays unverified in the absence of DNA. The sample comprised naive CXCR3- CD8+ T cells from blood. As to subset: CD45RO-CCR7+CD27+CD95- naive CD8+ T cells lacking CXCR3 (TNR3-). The clonotype originates from a human donor in good health. Some clones in this sample may be carry-over from other donors' samples. CDR3 loop: CSARRQGEVNTEAFF.